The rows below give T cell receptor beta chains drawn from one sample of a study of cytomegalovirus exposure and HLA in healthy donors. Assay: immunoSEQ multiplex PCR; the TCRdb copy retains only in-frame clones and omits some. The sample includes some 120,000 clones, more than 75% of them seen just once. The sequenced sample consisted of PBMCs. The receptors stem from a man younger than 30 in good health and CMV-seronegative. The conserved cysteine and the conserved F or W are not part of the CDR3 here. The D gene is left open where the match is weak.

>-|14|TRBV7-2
ASSLRGTHGTDTQY
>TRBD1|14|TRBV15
ATTLMGQGSYNEQF
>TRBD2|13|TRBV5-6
ASRSTGLASGEQY
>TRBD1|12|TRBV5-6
ASSPTGRLAEAF
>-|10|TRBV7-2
ASSFQGAGYT
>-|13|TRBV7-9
SSSWADRANYGYT
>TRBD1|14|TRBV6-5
ASSSLTGQGLGEQF
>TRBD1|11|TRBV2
ASGRQGGTEAF
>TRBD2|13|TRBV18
ASSQRTREGNEQF
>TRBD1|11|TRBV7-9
ASSETGRTEAF
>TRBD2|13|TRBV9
ASSPRGGQTGELF
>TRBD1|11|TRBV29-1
SVGRDRNSPLH
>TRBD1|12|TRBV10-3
AISRQGVNGEQY
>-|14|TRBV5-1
ASSLNYGGLNTEAF
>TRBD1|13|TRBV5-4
ASSLGIRDRGGQY
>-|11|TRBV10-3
AISDQANQPQH
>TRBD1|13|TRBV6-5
ASRSDRGGYNEQF
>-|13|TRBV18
ASSPPEGEKNTIY
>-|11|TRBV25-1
ASSGHYQETQY
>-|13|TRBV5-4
ASSLEGTKRETQY
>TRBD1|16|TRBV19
ASSTRTGGRPYQETQY